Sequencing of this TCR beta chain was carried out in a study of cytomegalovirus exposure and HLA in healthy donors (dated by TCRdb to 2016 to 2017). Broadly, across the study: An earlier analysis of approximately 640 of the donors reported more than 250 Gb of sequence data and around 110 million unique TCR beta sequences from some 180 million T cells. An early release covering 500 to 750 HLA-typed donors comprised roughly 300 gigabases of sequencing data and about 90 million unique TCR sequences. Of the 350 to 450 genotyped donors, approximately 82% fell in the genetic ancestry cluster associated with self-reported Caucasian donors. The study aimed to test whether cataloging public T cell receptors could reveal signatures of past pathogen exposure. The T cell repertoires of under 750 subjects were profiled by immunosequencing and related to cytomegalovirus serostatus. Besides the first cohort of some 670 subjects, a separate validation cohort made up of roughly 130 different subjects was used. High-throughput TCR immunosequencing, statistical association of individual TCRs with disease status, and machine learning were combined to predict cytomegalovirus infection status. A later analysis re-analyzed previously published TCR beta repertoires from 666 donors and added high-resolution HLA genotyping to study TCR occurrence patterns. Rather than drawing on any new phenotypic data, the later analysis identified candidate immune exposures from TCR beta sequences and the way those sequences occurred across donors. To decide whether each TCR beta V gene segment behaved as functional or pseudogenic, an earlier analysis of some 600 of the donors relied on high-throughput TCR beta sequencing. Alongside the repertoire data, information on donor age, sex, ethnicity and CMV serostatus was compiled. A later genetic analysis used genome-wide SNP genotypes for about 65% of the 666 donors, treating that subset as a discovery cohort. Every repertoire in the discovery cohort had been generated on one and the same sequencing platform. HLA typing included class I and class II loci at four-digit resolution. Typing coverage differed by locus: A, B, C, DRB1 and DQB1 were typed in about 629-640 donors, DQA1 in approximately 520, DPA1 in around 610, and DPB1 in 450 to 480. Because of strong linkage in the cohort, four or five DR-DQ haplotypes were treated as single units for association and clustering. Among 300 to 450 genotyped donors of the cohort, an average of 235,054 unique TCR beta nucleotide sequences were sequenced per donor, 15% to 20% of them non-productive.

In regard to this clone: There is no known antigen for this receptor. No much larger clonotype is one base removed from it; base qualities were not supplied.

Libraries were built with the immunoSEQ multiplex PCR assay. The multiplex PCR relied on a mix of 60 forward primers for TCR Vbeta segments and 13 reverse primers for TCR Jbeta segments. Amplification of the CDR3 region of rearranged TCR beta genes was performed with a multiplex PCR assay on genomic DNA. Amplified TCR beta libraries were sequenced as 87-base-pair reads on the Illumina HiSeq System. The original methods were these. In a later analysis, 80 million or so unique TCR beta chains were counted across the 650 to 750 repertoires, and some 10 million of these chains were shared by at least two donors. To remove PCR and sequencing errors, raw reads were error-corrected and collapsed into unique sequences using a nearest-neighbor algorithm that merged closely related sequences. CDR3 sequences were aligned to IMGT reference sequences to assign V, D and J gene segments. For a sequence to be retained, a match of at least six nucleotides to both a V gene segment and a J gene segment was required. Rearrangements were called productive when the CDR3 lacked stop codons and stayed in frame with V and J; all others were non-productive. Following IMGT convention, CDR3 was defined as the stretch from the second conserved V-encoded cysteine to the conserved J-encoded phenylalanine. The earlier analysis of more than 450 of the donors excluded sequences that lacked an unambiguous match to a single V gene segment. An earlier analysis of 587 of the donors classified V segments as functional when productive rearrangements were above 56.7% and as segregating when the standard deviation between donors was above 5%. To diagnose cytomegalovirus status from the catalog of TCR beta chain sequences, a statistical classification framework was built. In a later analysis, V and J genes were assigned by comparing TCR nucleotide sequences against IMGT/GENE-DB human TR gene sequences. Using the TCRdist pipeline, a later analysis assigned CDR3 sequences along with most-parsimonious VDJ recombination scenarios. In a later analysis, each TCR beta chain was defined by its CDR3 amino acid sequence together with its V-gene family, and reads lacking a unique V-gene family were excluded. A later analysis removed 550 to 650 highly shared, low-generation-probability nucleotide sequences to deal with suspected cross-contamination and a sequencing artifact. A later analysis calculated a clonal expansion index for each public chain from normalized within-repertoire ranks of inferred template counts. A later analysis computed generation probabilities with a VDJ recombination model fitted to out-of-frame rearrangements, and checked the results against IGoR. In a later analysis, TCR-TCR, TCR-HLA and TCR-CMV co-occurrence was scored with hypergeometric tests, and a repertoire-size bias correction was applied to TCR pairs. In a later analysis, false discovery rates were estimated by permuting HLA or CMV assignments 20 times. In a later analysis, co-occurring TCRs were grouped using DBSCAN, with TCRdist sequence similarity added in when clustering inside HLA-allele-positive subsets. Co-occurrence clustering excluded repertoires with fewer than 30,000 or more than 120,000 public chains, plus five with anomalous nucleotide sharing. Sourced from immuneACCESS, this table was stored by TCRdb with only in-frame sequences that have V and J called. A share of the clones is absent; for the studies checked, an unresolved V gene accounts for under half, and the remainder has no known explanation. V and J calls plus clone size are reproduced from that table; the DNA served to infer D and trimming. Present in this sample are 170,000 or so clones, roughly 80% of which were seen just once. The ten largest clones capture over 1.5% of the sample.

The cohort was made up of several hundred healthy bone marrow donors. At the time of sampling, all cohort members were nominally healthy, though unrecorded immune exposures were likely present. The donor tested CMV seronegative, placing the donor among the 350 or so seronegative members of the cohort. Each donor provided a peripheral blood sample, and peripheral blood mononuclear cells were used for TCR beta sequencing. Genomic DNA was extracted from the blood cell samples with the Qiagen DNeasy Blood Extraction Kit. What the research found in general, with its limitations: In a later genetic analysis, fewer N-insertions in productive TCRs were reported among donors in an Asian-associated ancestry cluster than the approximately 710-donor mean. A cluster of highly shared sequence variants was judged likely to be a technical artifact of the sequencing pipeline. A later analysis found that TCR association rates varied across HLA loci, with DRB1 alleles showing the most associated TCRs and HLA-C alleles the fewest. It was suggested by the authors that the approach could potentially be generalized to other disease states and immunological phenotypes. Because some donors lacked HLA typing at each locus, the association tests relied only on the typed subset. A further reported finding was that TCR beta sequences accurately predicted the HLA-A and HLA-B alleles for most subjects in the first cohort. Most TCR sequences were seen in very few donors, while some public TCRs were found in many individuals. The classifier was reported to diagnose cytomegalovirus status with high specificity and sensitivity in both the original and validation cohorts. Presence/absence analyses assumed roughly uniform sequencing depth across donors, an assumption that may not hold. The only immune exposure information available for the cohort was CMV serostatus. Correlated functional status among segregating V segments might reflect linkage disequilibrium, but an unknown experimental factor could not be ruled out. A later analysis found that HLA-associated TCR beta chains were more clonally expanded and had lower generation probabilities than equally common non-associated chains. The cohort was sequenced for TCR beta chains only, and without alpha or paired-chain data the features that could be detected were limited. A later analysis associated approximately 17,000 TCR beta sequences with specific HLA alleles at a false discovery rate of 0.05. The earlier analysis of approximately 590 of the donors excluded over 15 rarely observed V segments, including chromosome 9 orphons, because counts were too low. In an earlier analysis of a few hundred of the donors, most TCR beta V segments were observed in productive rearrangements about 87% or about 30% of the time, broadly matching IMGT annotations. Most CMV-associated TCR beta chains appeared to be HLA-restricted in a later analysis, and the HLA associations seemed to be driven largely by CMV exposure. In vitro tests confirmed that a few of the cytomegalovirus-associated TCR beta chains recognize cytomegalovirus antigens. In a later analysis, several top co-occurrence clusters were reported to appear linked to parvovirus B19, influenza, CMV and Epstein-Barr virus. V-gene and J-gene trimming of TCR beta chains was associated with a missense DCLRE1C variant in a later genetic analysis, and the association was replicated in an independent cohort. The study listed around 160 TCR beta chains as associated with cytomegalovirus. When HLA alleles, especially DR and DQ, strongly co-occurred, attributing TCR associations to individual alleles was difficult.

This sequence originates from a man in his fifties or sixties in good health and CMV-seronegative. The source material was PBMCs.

The sequence in DNA is TGTGCCAGCTCACCACCGGTGGACAGGAACTATGGCTACACCTTC. This translates into CASSPPVDRNYGYTF. The sequence links TRBV18 to TRBJ1-2, with 7 bases aligning to TRBD1. V and J are trimmed by 0 bases and 2 bases, and the gene matches miss 3 bases of the junction. The CDR1 and CDR2 encoded by the germline V gene are KGHSH and LQKENI. From cysteine to phenylalanine, the CDR3 is 15 amino acids long. Solely the CDR3 DNA is kept, with 45 bases framed from the first base.